Below are 18 T cell receptor beta chains sequenced from a single sample in a study of control samples from healthy donors and cancer patients (dated by TCRdb to about 2020). Library prep was done by the immunoSEQ multiplex PCR assay. Entries here come from immuneACCESS through TCRdb and include only in-frame sequences with V and J called. Some clones fail to appear in such tables; in the studies checked, an unresolved V gene covers under half of the shortfall, and the cause of the remainder is unknown. Counted in this sample were over 60,000 clones; 65% to 90% of them appeared once. The ten largest make up about 5% of the sample. Specimen: blood. The receptor set was obtained from a middle-aged man in good health.

The chain employs TRBV4-1 and TRBJ2-2; 7 bases are a match to TRBD1. V gave up 0 bases and J gave up 5 bases; unmatched junction bases: 6. This CDR3 contains 16 residues. Per the germline V gene, CDR1 is MGHRA and CDR2 is YSYEKL. CDR3 protein: CASSQDAQGLTGELFF. CDR3 sequence (DNA): TGCGCCAGCAGCCAAGATGCACAGGGGTTGACCGGGGAGCTGTTTTTT.

This chain uses TRBV21-1 with TRBJ1-5. TRBV21-1 is assigned pseudogene status. The length of the CDR3 is 17 residues. The CDR3 here is CASSTTPRRNSNQPQHF. The CDR3, as DNA: TGTGCCAGCAGCACCACTCCTCGACGGAATAGCAATCAGCCCCAGCATTTT.

The chain is built from TRBV6-5 and TRBJ1-4; D is possibly TRBD1 (5 bases). Deletions cut 7 bases from V and 8 bases from J, with 17 bases between. Germline V gene data show CDR1 as MNHEY and CDR2 as SVGAGI. This CDR3 comprises 14 residues. The CDR3 loop reads CASNRGTFGEKLFF. The CDR3 DNA is TGTGCCAGCAACCGGGGGACTTTCGGCGAAAAACTGTTTTTT.

This chain joins TRBV4-2 and TRBJ2-5; the match to TRBD2 covers 14 bases. The CDR3 loop spans 17 amino acids. The germline V gene encodes CDR1 LGHNA and CDR2 YNFKEQ. Trimming at V came to 4 bases and at J to 4 bases, leaving 8 bases not matched to a gene. CDR3 region: CASSPGLAGVTRETQYF. The DNA for the CDR3 is TGTGCCAGCAGCCCGGGACTAGCGGGAGTTACCCGAGAGACCCAGTACTTC.

This clone was counted between two and nine times. Other DNA sequences in the sample encode the same CDR3. Here the CDR3 DNA reads TGTGCCAGCAGTTTTGGTGGAAATGAGCAGTTCTTC. Its protein is CASSFGGNEQFF. The chain employs TRBV12-3 or TRBV12-4 and TRBJ2-1; D not resolved. The V end lost 3 bases, the J end lost 7 bases, and 7 bases lay between the germline ends. The CDR3 has 12 residues.

The chain links TRBV9 to TRBJ2-3, with 11 positions matching TRBD2. J was trimmed by 0 bases and V by 3 bases; bases with no gene match: 9. The germline gives CDR1 SGDLS, CDR2 YYNGEE. The CDR3 loop spans 18 amino acids. The CDR3: CASSAPTGTSGSTDTQYF. CDR3 sequence (DNA): TGTGCCAGCAGCGCCCCGACCGGGACTAGCGGAAGCACAGATACGCAGTATTTT. The whole variable domain, filled in from reference TRBV9 and TRBJ2-3, reads DSGVTQTPKHLITATGQRVTLRCSPRSGDLSVYWYQQSLDQGLQFLIQYYNGEERAKGNILERFSAQQFPDLHSELNLSSLELGDSALYFCASSAPTGTSGSTDTQYFGPGTRLTVL.

As to this clone: A junction end diverges from the germline sequence, so it may reflect a read error. Distinct nucleotide sequences in the sample also encode this CDR3. The chain combines TRBV9 with TRBJ2-5; D is unresolved. Germline values: CDR1 SGDLS, CDR2 YYNGEE. The CDR3 length is 16 residues. CDR3 in DNA: TGTGCCAGCAGCGTAGAAATGGGGATGGAGCAAGAGACTCAGTACTTC. Protein: CASSVEMGMEQETQYF.

V gene TRBV28 combines with J gene TRBJ2-3; D unresolved. The length of the CDR3 is 12 residues. Germline-derived CDR1 and CDR2 are MDHEN and SYDVKM. V shed 4 bases and J shed 7 bases, with 9 bases lying between them. CDR3 residues: CASSSPSNTQYF. The CDR3 coding sequence is TGTGCCAGCAGTTCCCCCTCCAATACGCAGTATTTT.

This clone appeared a single time. V gene TRBV10-3 combines with J gene TRBJ1-1; D remains unclear. In germline, CDR1 is ENHRY, CDR2 SYGVKD. The length of the CDR3 is 13 residues. Trimming cost V 6 bases and J 1 base, with 9 bases left between them. CDR3 region: CAISSQGNTEAFF. The DNA for the CDR3 is TGTGCCATCAGCAGTCAAGGGAACACTGAAGCTTTCTTT.

This clone was recorded once. This rearrangement joins TRBV5-1 to TRBJ1-2, with 7 positions matching TRBD1. The junction had 9 bases not matched to a gene; V was cut back by 2 bases and J by 8 bases. The CDR3 contains 14 residues. The germline gives CDR1 SGHRS, CDR2 YFSETQ. The CDR3 loop is CASSLMDRSGGYTF. CDR3 coding DNA: TGCGCCAGCAGCTTAATGGACAGGTCCGGCGGCTACACCTTC.

In its sample, this clone was seen once. CDR3 coding DNA: TGCAGTGCTAGTAGACAGGGGACCCCTTCGACTGAAGCTTTCTTT. Its protein product is CSASRQGTPSTEAFF. This rearrangement joins TRBV20-1 to TRBJ1-1; 8 bases align to TRBD1. The V and J ends lost 3 bases and 5 bases, in that order; junction bases with no gene match: 11. The CDR3 length is 15 residues. Per germline, CDR1 DFQATT and CDR2 SNEGSKA (reference sequence).

J is TRBJ1-5 and V is TRBV10-3, with D unresolved. The CDR3 contains 14 residues. Germline V gives CDR1 ENHRY, CDR2 SYGVKD. V lost 3 bases to trimming and J lost 4 bases, with 10 bases between them. The CDR3 region is CAISDFNRNQPQHF. CDR3 nucleotide sequence: TGTGCCATCAGTGATTTTAATCGAAATCAGCCCCAGCATTTT.

This rearrangement joins TRBV5-1 to TRBJ1-1; D is uncertain. The CDR3 runs 17 residues. Looked up from germline, CDR1 is SGHRS and CDR2 is YFSETQ. Trimming left V 2 bases short and J 1 base short, with 18 bases between. CDR3 nucleotide sequence: TGCGCCAGCAGCTTCACGGATAATCAGGTTACGAACACTGAAGCTTTCTTT. Translated, it gives CASSFTDNQVTNTEAFF.

The J gene is TRBJ1-2, the V gene TRBV7-3; no definite D call. Germline-derived CDR1 and CDR2 are SGHTA and FQGTGA. The CDR3 runs 13 residues. Trimming pared 3 bases from V and 4 bases from J, leaving 9 bases between. CDR3 nucleotide sequence: TGTGCCAGCAGCTTTCCCGGGAGCTATGGCTACACCTTC. Amino acids: CASSFPGSYGYTF.

The chain has TRBV5-1 and TRBJ2-1; 8 bases line up with TRBD1. The CDR3 is 16 amino acids. V gave up 3 bases and J gave up 0 bases; unmatched junction bases: 5. CDR1 and CDR2 from the germline V gene are SGHRS and YFSETQ. CDR3 DNA: TGCGCCAGCAGCTCGAGACAGGGGAGCTCCTACAATGAGCAGTTCTTC. Its translation is CASSSRQGSSYNEQFF.

J is TRBJ2-7 and V is TRBV5-5; TRBD2 might be the D (6 bases). The CDR3 loop spans 15 amino acids. Germline values: CDR1 SGHKS, CDR2 YYEKEE (reference sequence). Trimming took off 2 bases at V and 2 bases at J, with 14 bases between the two ends. The CDR3 protein is CASSFPGEETYEQYF. CDR3 sequence (DNA): TGTGCCAGCAGCTTCCCGGGGGAGGAGACCTACGAGCAGTACTTC. Together with reference TRBV5-5 and TRBJ2-7, the CDR3 gives the full variable domain: DAGVTQSPTHLIKTRGQQVTLRCSPISGHKSVSWYQQVLGQGPQFIFQYYEKEERGRGNFPDRFSARQFPNYSSELNVNALLLGDSALYLCASSFPGEETYEQYFGPGTRLTVT.

This clone has just a few counts. V and J are TRBV4-2 and TRBJ2-7, with D hard to call. The ends were cut back, 0 bases at V and 4 bases at J, with 4 bases in the middle. Germline V CDR1 and CDR2: LGHNA, YNFKEQ. The CDR3 is 12 residues long. CDR3 sequence (DNA): TGTGCCAGCAGCCAAGATGGGTACGAGCAGTACTTC. Residues: CASSQDGYEQYF.

V is TRBV5-5 and J is TRBJ2-7; 8 positions match TRBD1. Germline CDR1 and CDR2: SGHKS and YYEKEE (reference sequence). Losses at the gene ends were 0 bases for V and 3 bases for J; bases not matched to a gene: 5. This CDR3 is 15 amino acids long. Written as DNA, the CDR3 is TGTGCCAGCAGCTTGGAAGACAGGGGCTTCTACGAGCAGTACTTC. Translating it yields CASSLEDRGFYEQYF.